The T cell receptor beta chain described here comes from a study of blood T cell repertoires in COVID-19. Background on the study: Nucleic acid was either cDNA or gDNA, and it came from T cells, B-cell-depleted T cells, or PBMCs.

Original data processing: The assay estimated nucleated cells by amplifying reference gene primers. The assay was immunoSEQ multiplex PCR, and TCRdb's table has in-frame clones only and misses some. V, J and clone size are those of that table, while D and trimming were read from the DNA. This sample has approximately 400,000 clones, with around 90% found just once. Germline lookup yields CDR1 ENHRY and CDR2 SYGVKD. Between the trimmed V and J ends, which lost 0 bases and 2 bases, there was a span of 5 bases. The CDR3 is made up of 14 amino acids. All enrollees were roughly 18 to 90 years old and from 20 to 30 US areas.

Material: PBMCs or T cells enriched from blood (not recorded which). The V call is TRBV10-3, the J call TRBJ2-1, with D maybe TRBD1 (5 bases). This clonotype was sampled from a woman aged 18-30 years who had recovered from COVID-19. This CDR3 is CAISESDTYNEQFF. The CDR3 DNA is TGTGCCATCAGTGAGTCGGACACCTACAATGAGCAGTTCTTC.